Listed below are T cell receptor beta chains from one sample, sequenced in a study of blood T cell repertoires in COVID-19. Sequenced by immunoSEQ multiplex PCR; TCRdb stores in-frame clones only, minus some. The table shows fewer than 110,000 clones, with 92% occurring only once. Sequencing was performed on peripheral blood. Source of these receptors: a man between 45 and 60 years old with active COVID-19. Both conserved end residues are part of each CDR3. The D gene is left open where the match is weak. The listing skips clone size in some rows; elsewhere it reads once, few, many or a size class.

abundance: NA; v_gene: TRBV5-1; d_gene: TRBD2; j_gene: TRBJ2-3; CDR3nt: TGCGCCAGCAGCCGTGTGGTAGCGGGAGCTACAGATACGCAGTATTTT; CDR3aa: CASSRVVAGATDTQYF
abundance: NA; v_gene: TRBV11-2; d_gene: NA; j_gene: TRBJ2-1; CDR3nt: TGTGCCAGCAGCTTAGGAGACTACCACTCCTACAATGAGCAGTTCTTC; CDR3aa: CASSLGDYHSYNEQFF
abundance: NA; v_gene: TRBV2; d_gene: TRBD1; j_gene: TRBJ1-5; CDR3nt: TGTGCCAGCAGTGTAAGGGGGACAGGCAATCAGCCCCAGCATTTT; CDR3aa: CASSVRGTGNQPQHF
abundance: NA; v_gene: TRBV2; d_gene: NA; j_gene: TRBJ1-6; CDR3nt: TGTGCCAGCACCGGGACTCCGAATTCACCCCTCCACTTT; CDR3aa: CASTGTPNSPLHF
abundance: NA; v_gene: TRBV10-3; d_gene: TRBD1; j_gene: TRBJ1-5; CDR3nt: TGTGCCATCAGTGATAGAGACAGGGGGAGAACGCAGCCCCAGCATTTT; CDR3aa: CAISDRDRGRTQPQHF
abundance: NA; v_gene: TRBV27; d_gene: TRBD1; j_gene: TRBJ2-7; CDR3nt: TGTGCCAGCAGTTTGGGACAGGGGGCCAACGAGCAGTACTTC; CDR3aa: CASSLGQGANEQYF
abundance: NA; v_gene: TRBV6-5; d_gene: TRBD1; j_gene: TRBJ2-7; CDR3nt: TGTGCCAGCAGTTATCGGACAGGGGGCGGATACGAGCAGTACTTC; CDR3aa: CASSYRTGGGYEQYF
abundance: NA; v_gene: TRBV4-1; d_gene: NA; j_gene: TRBJ2-5; CDR3nt: TGCGCCAGCAGCCAAGATTGGGCAGGGGAATTTGAGACCCAGTACTTC; CDR3aa: CASSQDWAGEFETQYF
abundance: NA; v_gene: TRBV5-1; d_gene: NA; j_gene: TRBJ1-1; CDR3nt: TGCGCCAGCAGCTTGGCACCGACAGGACCCGAAGCTTTCTTT; CDR3aa: CASSLAPTGPEAFF
abundance: NA; v_gene: TRBV10-1; d_gene: NA; j_gene: TRBJ2-7; CDR3nt: TGCGCCAGCAGTGAGTCTCGACAGTATTTTTCCGAGCAGTACTTC; CDR3aa: CASSESRQYFSEQYF
abundance: NA; v_gene: TRBV19; d_gene: NA; j_gene: TRBJ1-5; CDR3nt: TGTGCCAGTAGTACCCCTCCCGAGCCCCAGCATTTT; CDR3aa: CASSTPPEPQHF
abundance: NA; v_gene: TRBV5-5; d_gene: NA; j_gene: TRBJ1-1; CDR3nt: TGTGCCAGCAGCTTGTCCGCGGGGCGAGGCACTGAAGCTTTCTTT; CDR3aa: CASSLSAGRGTEAFF
abundance: NA; v_gene: TRBV9; d_gene: TRBD1; j_gene: TRBJ2-1; CDR3nt: TGTGCCAGCGGACAGGGTTCCTACAATGAGCAGTTCTTC; CDR3aa: CASGQGSYNEQFF
abundance: NA; v_gene: TRBV11-1; d_gene: NA; j_gene: TRBJ2-7; CDR3nt: TGTGCCAGCAGCTCGGACTATACCTACGAGCAGTACTTC; CDR3aa: CASSSDYTYEQYF
abundance: NA; v_gene: TRBV6-2/TRBV6-3; d_gene: NA; j_gene: TRBJ1-1; CDR3nt: TGTGCCAGCAGTCGAACAGGGTTTCGGAACACTGAAGCTTTCTTT; CDR3aa: CASSRTGFRNTEAFF
abundance: NA; v_gene: TRBV24-1; d_gene: TRBD2; j_gene: TRBJ2-5; CDR3nt: TGTGCCACCGGGACTAGCGGGAGGGCCTCCCAAGAGACCCAGTACTTC; CDR3aa: CATGTSGRASQETQYF
abundance: NA; v_gene: TRBV7-9; d_gene: NA; j_gene: TRBJ2-2; CDR3nt: TGTGCCAGCAGCAATTTATTAGCGACCGGGGAGCTGTTTTTT; CDR3aa: CASSNLLATGELFF
abundance: NA; v_gene: TRBV3-1/TRBV3-2; d_gene: TRBD2; j_gene: TRBJ2-7; CDR3nt: TGTGCCAGCAGACTTAAGGCAACTAGCGGTACTAACGAGCAGTACTTC; CDR3aa: CASRLKATSGTNEQYF
abundance: NA; v_gene: TRBV27; d_gene: TRBD1; j_gene: TRBJ2-7; CDR3nt: TGTGCCAGCAGTCCCCCGACAGGGAAGGGCGAGCAGTACTTC; CDR3aa: CASSPPTGKGEQYF
abundance: NA; v_gene: TRBV20-1; d_gene: NA; j_gene: TRBJ2-1; CDR3nt: TGCAGTGCTAGTCCGGGCAGGGGCAATGAGCAGTTCTTC; CDR3aa: CSASPGRGNEQFF
abundance: NA; v_gene: TRBV3-1/TRBV3-2; d_gene: TRBD2; j_gene: TRBJ2-3; CDR3nt: TGTGCCAGCAGCCAAGGTATGGCGGGAGGTTACACAGATACGCAGTATTTT; CDR3aa: CASSQGMAGGYTDTQYF
abundance: NA; v_gene: TRBV28; d_gene: NA; j_gene: TRBJ2-5; CDR3nt: TGTGCCAGCAGTTTGGAGGGCCTGAGTTCTACCCAGTACTTC; CDR3aa: CASSLEGLSSTQYF
abundance: NA; v_gene: TRBV7-2; d_gene: TRBD1; j_gene: TRBJ2-7; CDR3nt: TGTGCCAGCAGCGGGACCGGGACAGGGTTCCACGAGCAGTACTTC; CDR3aa: CASSGTGTGFHEQYF
abundance: NA; v_gene: TRBV27; d_gene: TRBD2; j_gene: TRBJ2-5; CDR3nt: TGTGCCAGCAGTTTTGGCGGGAGTCGATGGGAGACCCAGTACTTC; CDR3aa: CASSFGGSRWETQYF
abundance: NA; v_gene: TRBV19; d_gene: NA; j_gene: TRBJ1-5; CDR3nt: TGTGCCAGTCGGGCAGGGGCGATAAATCAGCCCCAGCATTTT; CDR3aa: CASRAGAINQPQHF
abundance: NA; v_gene: TRBV6-6; d_gene: NA; j_gene: TRBJ2-2; CDR3nt: TGTGCCAGCAAACAACACAGGGTGGGGAACACCGGGGAGCTGTTTTTT; CDR3aa: CASKQHRVGNTGELFF
abundance: NA; v_gene: TRBV5-1; d_gene: TRBD2; j_gene: TRBJ2-3; CDR3nt: TGCGCCAGCAGCTCCCTGACTAGCGGGAGCACAGATACGCAGTATTTT; CDR3aa: CASSSLTSGSTDTQYF
abundance: once; v_gene: TRBV19; d_gene: TRBD2; j_gene: TRBJ2-5; CDR3nt: TGTGCCAGTGGGACTAGCGGGAGAGAGACCCAGTACTTC; CDR3aa: CASGTSGRETQYF
abundance: NA; v_gene: TRBV5-1; d_gene: NA; j_gene: TRBJ2-1; CDR3nt: TGCGCCAGCAGCTTCCAGGGGGGTAGTGAGCAGTTCTTC; CDR3aa: CASSFQGGSEQFF
abundance: NA; v_gene: TRBV7-2; d_gene: NA; j_gene: TRBJ2-1; CDR3nt: TGTGCCAGCAGCTTACGGGGGGCTCTCTACAATGAGCAGTTCTTC; CDR3aa: CASSLRGALYNEQFF
abundance: NA; v_gene: TRBV20-1; d_gene: TRBD2; j_gene: TRBJ2-7; CDR3nt: TGCAGTGCTAGTGAACTAGCGGGCGCCGAGCAGTACTTC; CDR3aa: CSASELAGAEQYF
abundance: few; v_gene: TRBV2; d_gene: TRBD1; j_gene: TRBJ1-2; CDR3nt: TGTGCCAGCAGTGGGACAGGACAGCCATATGGCTACACCTTC; CDR3aa: CASSGTGQPYGYTF
abundance: once; v_gene: TRBV28; d_gene: NA; j_gene: TRBJ2-5; CDR3nt: TGTGCCAGCGGCAGGGGCCAAGAGACCCAGTACTTC; CDR3aa: CASGRGQETQYF
abundance: NA; v_gene: TRBV30; d_gene: NA; j_gene: TRBJ2-7; CDR3nt: TGTGCCTGGAGTGTTTCCGCGACTTCCTACGAGCAGTACTTC; CDR3aa: CAWSVSATSYEQYF
abundance: NA; v_gene: TRBV9; d_gene: NA; j_gene: TRBJ2-7; CDR3nt: TGTGCCAGCAGCGGAGGCTGGGGAGCCCACTACGAGCAGTACTTC; CDR3aa: CASSGGWGAHYEQYF
abundance: NA; v_gene: TRBV9; d_gene: NA; j_gene: TRBJ2-3; CDR3nt: TGTGCCAGCAGCGTCTCCGCAGCGGGTCCCACAGATACGCAGTATTTT; CDR3aa: CASSVSAAGPTDTQYF
abundance: NA; v_gene: TRBV27; d_gene: TRBD1; j_gene: TRBJ2-3; CDR3nt: TGTGCCAGCAGTTTATCAGGGGACAGGTTCACAGATACGCAGTATTTT; CDR3aa: CASSLSGDRFTDTQYF
abundance: NA; v_gene: TRBV5-5; d_gene: TRBD1; j_gene: TRBJ2-3; CDR3nt: TGTGCCAGCAGCTATTCGAGGGGGCCTAGCACAGATACGCAGTATTTT; CDR3aa: CASSYSRGPSTDTQYF
abundance: NA; v_gene: TRBV3-1/TRBV3-2; d_gene: TRBD1; j_gene: TRBJ1-1; CDR3nt: TGTGCCAGCAGCCAAACTGACAGGGCCACTGAAGCTTTCTTT; CDR3aa: CASSQTDRATEAFF